This T cell receptor (beta chain) comes out of a study of blood T cells in healthy people across ages (dated by TCRdb to between 2014 and 2017). Regarding the complete study: Template switching captured roughly one uniquely barcoded TCR beta cDNA molecule per two T cells in model experiments. The study measured age-related changes in TCR beta repertoire diversity using deep sequencing normalized with unique cDNA molecular identifiers. To avoid experimental bias, donors of different ages were distributed randomly across sequencing lanes. The donors were divided into four age groups: young (average around 17 years), middle-aged (about 40), aged (about 56) and long-lived (82). Using the same blood draw, the study looked at two additional independent replicas of 1 million unique cDNA reads for two donors, one aged 18 to 30 and the other aged 80 or older.

The CDR3 sequence holds 13 residues, the cysteine and phenylalanine included. CDR3 DNA only is kept here, 39 bases in frame from base 1. What the study reported, not specific to this receptor: Because the CMV infection status of the donors was unknown, age-related changes in expanded clonotypes may potentially have been confounded. As age increased, observed TCR beta diversity per million T cells dropped in a roughly linear way, and a significant reduction was already evident by age 40. The long-lived group showed more naive CD4+ T cells, fewer expanded clones and increased TCR diversity than the aged group, suggesting age selection. Observed TCR beta diversity correlated strongly with the percentage of naive T cells measured by flow cytometry. Estimates of total diversity from one million sequenced T cells were regarded as lower bounds and underestimates. Bulk unsorted PBMC profiling prevented conclusive comparison of naive and antigen-experienced compartments.

Library preparation was by 5' RACE. Data came from an Illumina HiSeq 2500. A second PCR of roughly 7 to 11 cycles was performed with a sample-barcoded 5' primer and a J-beta primer mix. A template-switch 5' adaptor carrying 12 random nucleotides introduced a unique molecular identifier onto each TCR beta cDNA molecule. Each sample yielded at least 3 million CDR3-containing paired-end reads. First-strand cDNA synthesis was performed from all RNA using the Mint cDNA synthesis kit, with priming by a TRBC-specific oligonucleotide. All cDNA was treated with uracil-DNA glycosylase and then went through a first 18-cycle PCR with the universal primers M1SS and BC2_uni_R. Concerning the study's data processing: Normalization of each sample was performed by random selection of 1 million high-quality reads, each carrying a distinct molecular identifier. Reads sharing molecular identifiers were discarded rather than binned into consensus sequences. MiTCR, with a Q25 quality threshold and the strictest error-elimination algorithm, was used for CDR3 identification, clonotype clustering and error correction. Lower-bound total TCR beta diversity was estimated with a nonparametric unseen species model using Euler transformation. The public reads were reprocessed in TCRdb via fastp at Q25 and MiXCR, keeping in-frame beta chains. Rows are unified per CDR3 protein, each entry keeping the most common DNA and genes. The V and J calls and clone size are TCRdb's, not the authors'. This sample has about 900,000 distinct CDR3 sequences in its table, and roughly 48% of those were observed once. The leading ten clones occupy about an eighth of the sample.

With respect to this clonotype: Its antigen is currently not known. This may stem from a read error, because a much larger clone lies one nucleotide away.

The roughly 39 donors, aged 6 to 90 years, were systemically healthy Caucasian individuals from Russia. Roughly 10 milliliters of peripheral blood were collected from each donor into EDTA-treated Vacutainer tubes. Ficoll-Paque density-gradient centrifugation was used to isolate PBMCs, with at least 6.5 million per sample. Total RNA was extracted from PBMCs with Trizol reagent, with at least 6 micrograms obtained per sample. The percentages of naive CD45RAhigh/CD27high T cells were determined by flow cytometry on a PBMC aliquot from every donor. Sequencing was performed on blood. Recombination joined TRBV21-1 with TRBJ2-7; the tabulated D call, TRBD2, remains unverified against the DNA. TRBV21-1 is reported as a pseudogene. The source is a man younger than 40 in good health. The encoded CDR3 is CASPGAGGWEQYF. The DNA sequence follows: TGTGCCAGCCCGGGGGCAGGAGGGTGGGAGCAGTACTTC.